The rows below give T cell receptor beta chains drawn from one sample of a study of blood T cell repertoires in COVID-19. Generated by immunoSEQ multiplex PCR, the TCRdb table keeps only in-frame clones and is missing some. The sample consists of about 51,000 clones, around 90% of them appearing once. Sequencing was done on a sample of peripheral blood. The receptors were gathered from a man in his fifties with acute or convalescent COVID-19. Both conserved end residues are part of each CDR3. Fields, in order: clone size, J gene, V gene, D gene, CDR3 DNA, CDR3 protein. D genes are given only for firm matches. A row's size may be missing; if present it is once, few, many or a size class.

>once|TRBJ2-1|TRBV6-5|TRBD1
TGTGCCAGCAGCCAAGACAGGGGACCCTACAATGAGCAGTTCTTC
CASSQDRGPYNEQFF
>.|TRBJ2-7|TRBV5-1|TRBD2
TGCGCCAGCAGCTTGTGGCTAGCGGCACCGGGAGAGCAGTACTTC
CASSLWLAAPGEQYF
>.|TRBJ2-5|TRBV7-7|.
TGTGCCAGCAGCTTAGACGCGGGCCACCAGTACTTC
CASSLDAGHQYF
>.|TRBJ1-2|TRBV19|TRBD1
TGTGCCAGTAGCTCTGAGAGGACAGGGGGGATCTATGGCTACACCTTC
CASSSERTGGIYGYTF
>.|TRBJ2-3|TRBV2|TRBD2
TGTGCAGAAGGCGGGGGGGCCGGCACAGATACGCAGTATTTT
CAEGGGAGTDTQYF
>.|TRBJ1-2|TRBV27|TRBD1
TGTGCCAGCAGTCCGGGACAGGGGAGCGTGATTTATGGCTACACCTTC
CASSPGQGSVIYGYTF
>.|TRBJ1-1|TRBV5-1|.
TGCGCCAGCAGCTTGGACAGGACGAACACTGAAGCTTTCTTT
CASSLDRTNTEAFF
>.|TRBJ1-1|TRBV4-1|TRBD1
TGCGCCAGCAGCCAGACTGGGAACAGGGGGCCGGGCACTGAAGCTTTCTTT
CASSQTGNRGPGTEAFF
>few|TRBJ1-6|TRBV5-1|.
TGCGCCAGCAGCTTAGGGGGGGTAGGTTCACCCCTCCACTTT
CASSLGGVGSPLHF
>.|TRBJ2-5|TRBV25-1|TRBD1
TGTGCCAGCAGTGTCGACAGGGCCCGAGAGACCCAGTACTTC
CASSVDRARETQYF